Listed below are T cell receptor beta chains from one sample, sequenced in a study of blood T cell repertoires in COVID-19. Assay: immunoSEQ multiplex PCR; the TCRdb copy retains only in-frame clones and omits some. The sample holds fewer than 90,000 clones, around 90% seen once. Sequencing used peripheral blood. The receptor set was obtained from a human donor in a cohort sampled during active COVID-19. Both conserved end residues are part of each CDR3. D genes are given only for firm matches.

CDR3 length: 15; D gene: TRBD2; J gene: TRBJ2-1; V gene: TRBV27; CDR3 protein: CASTREAGGYNEQFF; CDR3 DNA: TGTGCCAGCACCAGGGAGGCGGGAGGGTACAATGAGCAGTTCTTC
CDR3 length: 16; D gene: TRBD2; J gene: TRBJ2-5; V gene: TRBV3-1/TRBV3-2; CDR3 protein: CASSQVSGRRGETQYF; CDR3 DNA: TGTGCCAGCAGCCAAGTTAGCGGGAGACGGGGAGAGACCCAGTACTTC
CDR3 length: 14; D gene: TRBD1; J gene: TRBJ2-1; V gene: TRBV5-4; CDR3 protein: CASSPWDRAGEQFF; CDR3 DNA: TGTGCCAGCAGCCCGTGGGACAGGGCAGGTGAGCAGTTCTTC
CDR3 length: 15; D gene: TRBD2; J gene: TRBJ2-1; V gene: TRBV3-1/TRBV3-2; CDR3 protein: CASSERLAGVDEQFF; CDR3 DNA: TGTGCCAGCAGCGAACGACTAGCGGGAGTTGATGAGCAGTTCTTC
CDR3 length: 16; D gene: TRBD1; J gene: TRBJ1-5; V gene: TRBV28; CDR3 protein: CASVSGDSLFNQPQHF; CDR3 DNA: TGTGCCAGCGTCTCCGGGGACAGCCTTTTCAATCAGCCCCAGCATTTT
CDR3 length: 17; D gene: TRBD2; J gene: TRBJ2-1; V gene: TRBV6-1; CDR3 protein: CASSDPGLASSYNEQFF; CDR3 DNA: TGTGCCAGCAGTGACCCCGGACTAGCGAGCTCCTACAATGAGCAGTTCTTC
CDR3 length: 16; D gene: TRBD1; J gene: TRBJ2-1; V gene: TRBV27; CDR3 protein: CASSLLAGQVRSRLFF; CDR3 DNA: TGTGCCAGCAGTTTATTGGCAGGACAGGTGCGATCGAGACTGTTCTTC
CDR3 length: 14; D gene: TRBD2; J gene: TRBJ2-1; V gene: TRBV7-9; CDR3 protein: CASSPGLAVNEQFF; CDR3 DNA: TGTGCCAGCAGCCCCGGACTAGCGGTTAATGAGCAGTTCTTC
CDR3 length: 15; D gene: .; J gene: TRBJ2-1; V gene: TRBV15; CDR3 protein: CATTVLGNSYNEQFF; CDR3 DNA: TGTGCCACCACCGTACTAGGGAACTCCTACAATGAGCAGTTCTTC
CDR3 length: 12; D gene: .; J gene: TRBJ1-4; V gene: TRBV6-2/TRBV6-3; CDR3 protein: CASSWAGEKLFF; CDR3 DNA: TGTGCCAGCAGTTGGGCGGGTGAAAAACTGTTTTTT
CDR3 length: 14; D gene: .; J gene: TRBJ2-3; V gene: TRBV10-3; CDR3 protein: CAASGYFSTDTQYF; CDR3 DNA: TGTGCCGCATCAGGGTACTTTTCCACAGATACGCAGTATTTT
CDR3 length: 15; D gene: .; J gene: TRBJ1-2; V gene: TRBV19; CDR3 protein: CASSISATDNYGYTF; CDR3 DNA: TGTGCCAGTAGTATTTCAGCGACAGACAACTATGGCTACACCTTC
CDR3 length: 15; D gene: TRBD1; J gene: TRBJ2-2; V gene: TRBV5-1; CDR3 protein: CASRSKTGQTGELFF; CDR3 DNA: TGCGCCAGCAGGTCGAAGACAGGGCAGACCGGGGAGCTGTTTTTT
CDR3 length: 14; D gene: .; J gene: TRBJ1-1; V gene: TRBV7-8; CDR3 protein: CASSLGVSNTEAFF; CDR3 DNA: TGTGCCAGCAGCTTAGGTGTCAGTAACACTGAAGCTTTCTTT
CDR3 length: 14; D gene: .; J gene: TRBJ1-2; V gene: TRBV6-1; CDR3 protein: CASSDVDRSYGYTF; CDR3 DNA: TGTGCCAGCAGTGATGTCGACAGGTCCTATGGCTACACCTTC
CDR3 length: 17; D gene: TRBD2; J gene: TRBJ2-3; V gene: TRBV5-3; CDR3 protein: CARSFNSGAPSTDTQYF; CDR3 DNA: TGTGCCAGAAGCTTTAATAGCGGGGCCCCTAGCACAGATACGCAGTATTTT